The rows below give T cell receptor beta chains drawn from one sample of a study of cytomegalovirus exposure and HLA in healthy donors. TCRdb's copy holds only in-frame clones and misses some; the assay was immunoSEQ multiplex PCR. Of 150,000 to 200,000 clones in the sample, over 70% are singletons; the top ten hold about 2.2%. Material for sequencing was PBMCs. The receptors shown here come from a woman in her 30s in good health and CMV-seronegative. CDR3s include the opening cysteine and the closing phenylalanine or tryptophan. The order of the fields is J gene, clone size, D gene, CDR3 length, V gene, CDR3 protein, CDR3 DNA. D genes are given only for firm matches. Clone size, where shown, is once, few, many, or a class for clones that have expanded.

j_gene: TRBJ1-2
abundance: -
d_gene: -
len: 16
v_gene: TRBV18
CDR3aa: CASSPAVQAEDPGYTF
CDR3nt: TGTGCCAGCTCACCTGCGGTACAGGCCGAGGATCCTGGCTACACCTTC

j_gene: TRBJ2-3
abundance: once
d_gene: TRBD1
len: 14
v_gene: TRBV6-6
CDR3aa: CASASEDRGHTQYF
CDR3nt: TGTGCCAGCGCCAGCGAAGACAGGGGCCATACGCAGTATTTT

j_gene: TRBJ1-2
abundance: -
d_gene: -
len: 14
v_gene: TRBV28
CDR3aa: CASSFPERAYGYTF
CDR3nt: TGTGCCAGCAGTTTCCCGGAGAGGGCCTATGGCTACACCTTC

j_gene: TRBJ1-2
abundance: -
d_gene: -
len: 16
v_gene: TRBV28
CDR3aa: CASSPYPLDKSYGYTF
CDR3nt: TGTGCCAGCAGCCCTTACCCTCTCGACAAGTCCTATGGCTACACCTTC

j_gene: TRBJ1-2
abundance: few
d_gene: -
len: 14
v_gene: TRBV27
CDR3aa: CASSYQGIGGGYTF
CDR3nt: TGTGCCAGCAGTTACCAGGGAATTGGTGGTGGCTACACCTTC

j_gene: TRBJ2-1
abundance: -
d_gene: TRBD1
len: 18
v_gene: TRBV14
CDR3aa: CASSPQTTGFRTYNEQFF
CDR3nt: TGTGCCAGCAGCCCTCAGACGACAGGGTTCAGGACCTACAATGAGCAGTTCTTC

j_gene: TRBJ1-1
abundance: -
d_gene: TRBD1
len: 16
v_gene: TRBV14
CDR3aa: CASSHSPGQGGTEAFF
CDR3nt: TGTGCCAGCAGCCATTCACCGGGACAGGGTGGGACTGAAGCTTTCTTT

j_gene: TRBJ1-3
abundance: -
d_gene: -
len: 15
v_gene: TRBV7-9
CDR3aa: CASSSHRDSGNTIYF
CDR3nt: TGTGCCAGCAGCTCACACAGGGACTCTGGAAACACCATATATTTT

j_gene: TRBJ1-1
abundance: -
d_gene: TRBD1
len: 15
v_gene: TRBV11-2
CDR3aa: CASSLSRGQGTEAFF
CDR3nt: TGTGCCAGCAGCTTATCCAGGGGGCAGGGAACTGAAGCTTTCTTT

j_gene: TRBJ2-1
abundance: -
d_gene: TRBD2
len: 16
v_gene: TRBV9
CDR3aa: CASSDRLSSGNNEQFF
CDR3nt: TGTGCCAGCAGCGACCGGTTGTCTAGCGGGAACAATGAGCAGTTCTTC

j_gene: TRBJ2-7
abundance: -
d_gene: -
len: 14
v_gene: TRBV19
CDR3aa: CASMGGTVPYEQYF
CDR3nt: TGTGCCAGTATGGGGGGAACAGTTCCCTACGAGCAGTACTTC

j_gene: TRBJ2-1
abundance: once
d_gene: -
len: 13
v_gene: TRBV15
CDR3aa: CATSGAGYNEQFF
CDR3nt: TGTGCCACCAGCGGGGCAGGCTACAATGAGCAGTTCTTC

j_gene: TRBJ1-2
abundance: -
d_gene: -
len: 14
v_gene: TRBV6-1
CDR3aa: CASSDAGGVRGYTF
CDR3nt: TGTGCCAGCAGTGATGCGGGAGGGGTCCGGGGCTACACCTTC

j_gene: TRBJ2-5
abundance: -
d_gene: -
len: 14
v_gene: TRBV5-1
CDR3aa: CASSNPRGEETQYF
CDR3nt: TGCGCCAGCAGCAACCCCAGGGGCGAAGAGACCCAGTACTTC

j_gene: TRBJ1-2
abundance: -
d_gene: -
len: 15
v_gene: TRBV18
CDR3aa: CASSPALPGSDGYTF
CDR3nt: TGTGCCAGCTCACCCGCCCTTCCGGGGTCCGATGGCTACACCTTC

j_gene: TRBJ2-7
abundance: -
d_gene: TRBD1
len: 12
v_gene: TRBV5-1
CDR3aa: CASSGDSYEQYF
CDR3nt: TGCGCCAGCAGCGGGGACAGCTACGAGCAGTACTTC

j_gene: TRBJ2-5
abundance: -
d_gene: TRBD1
len: 15
v_gene: TRBV18
CDR3aa: CASSPRTGYVETQYF
CDR3nt: TGTGCCAGCTCCCCACGGACAGGGTACGTCGAGACCCAGTACTTC

j_gene: TRBJ2-7
abundance: few
d_gene: TRBD1
len: 12
v_gene: TRBV19
CDR3aa: CASRDRGYEQYF
CDR3nt: TGTGCCAGCCGGGACAGGGGATACGAGCAGTACTTC

j_gene: TRBJ2-5
abundance: -
d_gene: TRBD1
len: 14
v_gene: TRBV7-2
CDR3aa: CASSLGTGVETQYF
CDR3nt: TGTGCCAGCAGCTTAGGGACAGGTGTGGAGACCCAGTACTTC

j_gene: TRBJ1-5
abundance: -
d_gene: -
len: 14
v_gene: TRBV5-6
CDR3aa: CASSRRTVNQPQHF
CDR3nt: TGTGCCAGCAGCAGGAGGACAGTCAATCAGCCCCAGCATTTT

j_gene: TRBJ1-5
abundance: -
d_gene: TRBD1
len: 13
v_gene: TRBV28
CDR3aa: CASIRQGDQPQHF
CDR3nt: TGTGCCAGCATACGACAGGGCGATCAGCCCCAGCATTTT

j_gene: TRBJ2-7
abundance: -
d_gene: TRBD1
len: 14
v_gene: TRBV28
CDR3aa: CASGGQVMSYEQYF
CDR3nt: TGTGCCAGCGGGGGACAGGTTATGTCCTACGAGCAGTACTTC

j_gene: TRBJ2-3
abundance: -
d_gene: -
len: 16
v_gene: TRBV5-4
CDR3aa: CASSLEFSLGEDTQYF
CDR3nt: TGTGCCAGCAGCTTGGAATTTAGCCTAGGAGAGGATACGCAGTATTTT

j_gene: TRBJ2-7
abundance: -
d_gene: -
len: 14
v_gene: TRBV19
CDR3aa: CASSIQGGTYEQYF
CDR3nt: TGTGCCAGTAGTATACAGGGCGGCACCTACGAGCAGTACTTC

j_gene: TRBJ2-7
abundance: -
d_gene: -
len: 15
v_gene: TRBV4-3
CDR3aa: CASSQYPGPSYEQYF
CDR3nt: TGCGCCAGCAGCCAATACCCAGGGCCCTCCTACGAGCAGTACTTC

j_gene: TRBJ2-1
abundance: -
d_gene: TRBD1
len: 12
v_gene: TRBV6-6
CDR3aa: CASTGQLNEQFF
CDR3nt: TGTGCCAGCACGGGACAGTTAAATGAGCAGTTCTTC

j_gene: TRBJ2-1
abundance: -
d_gene: -
len: 15
v_gene: TRBV27
CDR3aa: CASSPRLGFGDEQFF
CDR3nt: TGTGCCAGCAGCCCCAGACTAGGATTCGGCGATGAGCAGTTCTTC

j_gene: TRBJ2-2
abundance: -
d_gene: TRBD1
len: 15
v_gene: TRBV5-1
CDR3aa: CASSLSGTGTGELFF
CDR3nt: TGCGCCAGCAGCTTATCCGGGACAGGGACCGGGGAGCTGTTTTTT

j_gene: TRBJ2-4
abundance: -
d_gene: -
len: 18
v_gene: TRBV6-1
CDR3aa: CASSEAIRGDRAKNIQYF
CDR3nt: TGTGCCAGCAGTGAAGCGATCAGGGGAGATAGGGCCAAAAACATTCAGTACTTC

j_gene: TRBJ2-3
abundance: once
d_gene: TRBD1
len: 15
v_gene: TRBV7-9
CDR3aa: CASSLTAGGADTQYF
CDR3nt: TGTGCCAGCAGCTTAACGGCAGGGGGCGCAGATACGCAGTATTTT

j_gene: TRBJ2-3
abundance: -
d_gene: -
len: 14
v_gene: TRBV11-2
CDR3aa: CASSLGSGADTQYF
CDR3nt: TGTGCCAGCAGCTTAGGATCAGGGGCAGATACGCAGTATTTT

j_gene: TRBJ1-1
abundance: -
d_gene: TRBD1
len: 14
v_gene: TRBV7-3
CDR3aa: CASSLGQLNTEAFF
CDR3nt: TGTGCCAGCAGCTTGGGACAGCTGAACACTGAAGCTTTCTTT

j_gene: TRBJ1-1
abundance: -
d_gene: -
len: 11
v_gene: TRBV6-6
CDR3aa: CASFGYTEAFF
CDR3nt: TGTGCCAGCTTCGGGTACACTGAAGCTTTCTTT

j_gene: TRBJ1-1
abundance: -
d_gene: -
len: 15
v_gene: TRBV6-5
CDR3aa: CASSLRTVLNTEAFF
CDR3nt: TGTGCCAGCAGTCTCCGGACAGTCTTGAACACTGAAGCTTTCTTT

j_gene: TRBJ2-7
abundance: -
d_gene: -
len: 14
v_gene: TRBV6-5
CDR3aa: CASSYMGASYEQYF
CDR3nt: TGTGCCAGCAGTTACATGGGGGCCTCCTACGAGCAGTACTTC

j_gene: TRBJ2-7
abundance: -
d_gene: TRBD2
len: 16
v_gene: TRBV7-9
CDR3aa: CASSPTSGRSSYEQYF
CDR3nt: TGTGCCAGCAGCCCGACTAGCGGGCGATCCAGCTACGAGCAGTACTTC

j_gene: TRBJ1-1
abundance: -
d_gene: -
len: 14
v_gene: TRBV19
CDR3aa: CASTPQGIGTEAFF
CDR3nt: TGTGCCAGTACCCCACAGGGAATCGGCACTGAAGCTTTCTTT

j_gene: TRBJ2-2
abundance: -
d_gene: -
len: 16
v_gene: TRBV30
CDR3aa: CAWNRPGSPDTGELFF
CDR3nt: TGTGCCTGGAACCGACCGGGATCCCCGGACACCGGGGAGCTGTTTTTT

j_gene: TRBJ1-4
abundance: -
d_gene: -
len: 14
v_gene: TRBV7-2
CDR3aa: CASSRRGGGEKLFF
CDR3nt: TGTGCCAGCAGCAGACGGGGTGGTGGTGAAAAACTGTTTTTT

j_gene: TRBJ1-2
abundance: -
d_gene: TRBD1
len: 13
v_gene: TRBV18
CDR3aa: CASSQGTDYGYTF
CDR3nt: TGTGCCAGCTCACAAGGGACAGACTATGGCTACACCTTC

j_gene: TRBJ2-1
abundance: -
d_gene: TRBD2
len: 17
v_gene: TRBV7-9
CDR3aa: CASSSPQRGHDNNEQFF
CDR3nt: TGTGCCAGCAGCTCCCCTCAGCGGGGCCACGATAACAATGAGCAGTTCTTC

j_gene: TRBJ2-7
abundance: -
d_gene: TRBD1
len: 16
v_gene: TRBV27
CDR3aa: CASSPVKGQLSYEQYF
CDR3nt: TGTGCCAGCAGTCCTGTAAAGGGACAGCTCTCCTACGAGCAGTACTTC

j_gene: TRBJ1-2
abundance: -
d_gene: -
len: 14
v_gene: TRBV6-5
CDR3aa: CASSPDYRAYGYTF
CDR3nt: TGTGCCAGCAGTCCAGATTACAGGGCCTATGGTTACACCTTC

j_gene: TRBJ2-2
abundance: -
d_gene: TRBD2
len: 15
v_gene: TRBV9
CDR3aa: CASSVSGGKTGELFF
CDR3nt: TGTGCCAGCAGCGTTAGCGGGGGGAAGACCGGGGAGCTGTTTTTT

j_gene: TRBJ1-5
abundance: -
d_gene: -
len: 15
v_gene: TRBV19
CDR3aa: CASSIETHSNQPQHF
CDR3nt: TGTGCCAGTAGTATAGAGACACATAGCAATCAGCCCCAGCATTTT

j_gene: TRBJ2-5
abundance: -
d_gene: TRBD2
len: 17
v_gene: TRBV5-1
CDR3aa: CASSPSQSGGLQETQYF
CDR3nt: TGCGCCAGCAGCCCCTCTCAGAGCGGGGGACTACAAGAGACCCAGTACTTC

j_gene: TRBJ2-2
abundance: -
d_gene: TRBD2
len: 16
v_gene: TRBV5-1
CDR3aa: CASSSQAGGLTGELFF
CDR3nt: TGCGCCAGCAGCTCGCAAGCGGGAGGGCTCACCGGGGAGCTGTTTTTT